The clone carrying this TCR beta chain was seen more than once but under ten times. This CDR3 is 17 amino acids long. V shed 2 bases and J 4 bases; nucleotides not matched to a gene: 9. Germline loops: CDR1 LGHDT, CDR2 YNNKEL (reference sequence). Original processing notes: Reference gene primer amplification gave nucleated cell count estimates. Here immunoSEQ multiplex PCR was the method, and the copy in TCRdb shows in-frame clones only, minus some. V and J calls and clone size are those listed in that table; D and trimming were worked out from the DNA. This table holds 84,000 or so clones, roughly 80% found once. The data belong to a study of blood T cell repertoires in COVID-19.

Material for sequencing was peripheral blood. The TCR originated in a man between 65 and 79 years old with acute or convalescent COVID-19. The J gene is TRBJ1-2, the V gene TRBV3-1 (or the pseudogene TRBV3-2); 11 positions agree with TRBD1. For the CDR3, the DNA is TGTGCCAGCAGCCAAACCCGGACAGGGGGCCCGTCCTATGGCTACACCTTC. It specifies CASSQTRTGGPSYGYTF.